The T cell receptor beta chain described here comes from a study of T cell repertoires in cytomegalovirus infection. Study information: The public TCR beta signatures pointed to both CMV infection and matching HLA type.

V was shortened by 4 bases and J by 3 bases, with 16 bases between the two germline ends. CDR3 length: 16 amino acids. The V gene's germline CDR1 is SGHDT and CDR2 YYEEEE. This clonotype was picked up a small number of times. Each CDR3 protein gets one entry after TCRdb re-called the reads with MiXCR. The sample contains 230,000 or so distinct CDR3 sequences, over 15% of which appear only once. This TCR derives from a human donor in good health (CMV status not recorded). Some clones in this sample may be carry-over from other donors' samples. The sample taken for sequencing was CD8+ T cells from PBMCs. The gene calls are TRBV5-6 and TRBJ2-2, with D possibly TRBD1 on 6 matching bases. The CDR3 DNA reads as TGTGCCAGCAGCAACATTCCGGGACAACACACCGGGGAGCTGTTTTTT. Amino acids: CASSNIPGQHTGELFF.